This record looks at one T cell receptor (beta chain) sequence and its context. Its antigen is still unknown. The record originates from a study of cytomegalovirus exposure and HLA in healthy donors. Points from the study as a whole: As confirmed in vitro, a few CMV-associated chains were specific for CMV antigens.

The PCR ran on 60 Vbeta and 13 Jbeta primers. Assay used: immunoSEQ multiplex PCR; TCRdb lists only in-frame clones, some missing. The table for this sample gives over 90,000 clones. The material sequenced was PBMCs. The sequence derives from a man in his forties in good health and CMV-seronegative.

The CDR3: CASSLPANYGYTF. The CDR3 DNA is TGTGCCAGCAGTTTACCAGCTAACTATGGCTACACCTTC. The genes are TRBV28 and TRBJ1-2; D gene uncertain. In germline, CDR1 is MDHEN, CDR2 SYDVKM. This CDR3 is built from 13 residues. Trimming stripped 2 bases from V and 0 bases from J, with 4 bases between.